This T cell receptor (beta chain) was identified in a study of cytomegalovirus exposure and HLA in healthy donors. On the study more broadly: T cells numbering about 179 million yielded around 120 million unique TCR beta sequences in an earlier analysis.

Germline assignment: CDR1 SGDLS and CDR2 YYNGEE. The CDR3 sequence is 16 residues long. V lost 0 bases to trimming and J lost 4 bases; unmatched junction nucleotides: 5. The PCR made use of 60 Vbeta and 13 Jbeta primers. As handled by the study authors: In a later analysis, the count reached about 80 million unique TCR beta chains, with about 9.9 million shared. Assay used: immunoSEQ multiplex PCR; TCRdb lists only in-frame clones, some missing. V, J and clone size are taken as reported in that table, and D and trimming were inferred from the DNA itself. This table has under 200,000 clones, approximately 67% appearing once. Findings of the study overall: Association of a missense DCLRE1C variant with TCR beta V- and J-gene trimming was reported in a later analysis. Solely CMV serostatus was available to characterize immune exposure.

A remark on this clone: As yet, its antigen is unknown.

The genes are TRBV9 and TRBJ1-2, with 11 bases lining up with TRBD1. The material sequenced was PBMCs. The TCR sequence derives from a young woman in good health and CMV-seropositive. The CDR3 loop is CASSVASGTGGYGYTF. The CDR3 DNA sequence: TGTGCCAGCAGCGTAGCTTCGGGGACAGGGGGCTATGGCTACACCTTC.